The 21 T cell receptor beta chains listed next were all sequenced from one sample in a study of control samples from healthy donors and cancer patients. Clones were read by immunoSEQ multiplex PCR, and TCRdb kept only the in-frame ones, dropping some. The sample has approximately 100,000 clones; around 89% are singletons. Specimen: blood. All receptors come from a woman in her fifties or sixties in good health.

V gene TRBV9 combines with J gene TRBJ2-5; D perhaps matches TRBD1 (6 bases). This CDR3 is 16 amino acids long. Germline lookup yields CDR1 SGDLS and CDR2 YYNGEE. Trimming left V 0 bases short and J 0 bases short, with 12 bases between. CDR3 residues: CASSVGDRRYQETQYF. The CDR3 nucleotides are TGTGCCAGCAGCGTAGGAGACAGGCGGTACCAAGAGACCCAGTACTTC.

DNA of the CDR3: TGCGCCAGCAGCTTGACCGGCGCCCGAACAGGGACGTACTCCTACGAGCAGTACTTC. It is translated as CASSLTGARTGTYSYEQYF. The chain employs TRBV5-1 and TRBJ2-7, with a possible D match to TRBD1 (6 bases). The CDR3 sequence is 19 residues long. The V end was cut by 1 base, the J end by 0 bases, with 23 bases between. CDR1 SGHRS and CDR2 YFSETQ come from the germline V gene.

This chain links TRBV5-6 with TRBJ1-3, with 7 bases lining up with TRBD1. Germline loops: CDR1 SGHDT, CDR2 YYEEEE. Trimming at V came to 4 bases and at J to 3 bases, leaving 16 bases not matched to a gene. The CDR3 is made up of 18 amino acids. This chain's CDR3 is CASSPQGRPTSDGNTIYF. The CDR3 DNA reads as TGTGCCAGCAGCCCACAGGGGAGGCCAACATCAGATGGAAACACCATATATTTT.

This chain joins TRBV19 and TRBJ1-1; a weak D match, TRBD1 (6 bases). Germline CDR1 and CDR2: LNHDA and SQIVND (reference sequence). Between the trimmed V and J ends, which lost 1 base and 5 bases, there was a span of 14 bases. CDR3 size: 15 residues. This CDR3 is CASSIAPGAYTEAFF. DNA for the CDR3: TGTGCCAGTAGTATAGCCCCGGGGGCCTATACTGAAGCTTTCTTT.

This clone has a single count. V and J are TRBV19 and TRBJ1-5; no firm D call. Germline V gene data show CDR1 as LNHDA and CDR2 as SQIVND (reference sequence). The V end lost 6 bases, the J end lost 10 bases, and 16 bases lay between the germline ends. The CDR3 loop spans 13 amino acids. The CDR3 reads CASSPLQPGPQHF. For the CDR3, the DNA is TGTGCCAGTAGCCCCCTCCAACCGGGACCCCAGCATTTT.

The chain recombines TRBV5-1 with TRBJ1-4; 7 positions agree with TRBD1. The CDR3 has 14 residues. The germline CDR1 and CDR2 sequences are SGHRS and YFSETQ. V lost 7 bases to trimming and J lost 8 bases; unmatched junction nucleotides: 11. This CDR3 is CASGQTGVGEKLFF. The CDR3 DNA reads TGCGCCAGCGGACAAACAGGGGTGGGCGAAAAACTGTTTTTT.

The table lists this clone with a count of one. V and J are TRBV27 and TRBJ1-2; no clear D gene. Deletions cut 5 bases from V and 4 bases from J, with 17 bases between. Germline values: CDR1 MNHEY, CDR2 SMNVEV (reference sequence). The CDR3 consists of 15 residues. The CDR3 DNA follows: TGTGCCAGCAGTCCCCGAGGAGCCCGGGGCTATGGCTACACCTTC. Translation gives CASSPRGARGYGYTF.

The chain recombines TRBV7-3 with TRBJ2-2; maybe TRBD2 (6 bases). Per the germline V gene, CDR1 is SGHTA and CDR2 is FQGTGA. V lost 2 bases and J lost 2, with 9 bases in between. The CDR3 has 15 amino acids. CDR3 residues: CASSLASVNTGELFF. The CDR3 bases are TGTGCCAGCAGCTTAGCTAGCGTAAACACCGGGGAGCTGTTTTTT.

V usage is TRBV2 and J usage is TRBJ2-5; possible D gene TRBD2, 6 bases. The CDR3 runs 15 residues. CDR1 is SNHLY, CDR2 FYNNEI, per germline. V was cut by 10 bases and J by 3 bases, with 21 bases left in between. The CDR3 reads CANSKEGSMKETQYF. The CDR3 DNA sequence: TGTGCCAACTCGAAGGAGGGGTCAATGAAAGAGACCCAGTACTTC.

The chain links TRBV10-2 to TRBJ2-7, with TRBD2 matching over 10 bases. The CDR3 extends over 14 amino acids. Trimming at V came to 6 bases and at J to 2 bases, leaving 4 bases not matched to a gene. Germline loops: CDR1 WSHSY, CDR2 SAAADI. CDR3 nucleotides: TGCGCCAGCAGAGAGAGCGGGGGGGCCTACGAGCAGTACTTC. Its protein is CASRESGGAYEQYF.

This sequence joins TRBV11-2 and TRBJ2-2; no clear D gene. V was cut by 10 bases and J by 1 base, with 16 bases left in between. CDR1 SGHAT and CDR2 FQNNGV come from the germline V gene. This CDR3 spans 15 amino acids. CDR3 protein: CATKEGKLNTGELFF. In nucleotides, the CDR3 is TGTGCCACTAAGGAAGGGAAATTGAACACCGGGGAGCTGTTTTTT. The whole variable domain, filled in from reference TRBV11-2 and TRBJ2-2, reads EAGVAQSPRYKIIEKRQSVAFWCNPISGHATLYWYQQILGQGPKLLIQFQNNGVVDDSQLPKDRFSAERLKGVDSTLKIQPAKLEDSAVYLCATKEGKLNTGELFFGEGSRLTVL.

The chain is built from TRBV27 and TRBJ1-2; tentatively, D is TRBD1 (6 bases). V lost 3 bases to trimming and J lost 6 bases, with 11 bases between them. Germline assignment: CDR1 MNHEY and CDR2 SMNVEV (reference sequence). This CDR3 contains 13 residues. This CDR3 is CASSFWEGDGYTF. CDR3 nucleotides: TGTGCCAGCAGTTTTTGGGAGGGGGATGGCTACACCTTC.

This chain uses TRBV5-1 with TRBJ2-1; no definite D call. V lost 0 bases to trimming and J lost 10 bases, with 8 bases between them. CDR3 length: 12 residues. CDR1 SGHRS and CDR2 YFSETQ come from the germline V gene. Here the CDR3 DNA reads TGCGCCAGCAGCTTGGAAGGAATGGAGCAGTTCTTC. Protein: CASSLEGMEQFF.

The chain carries TRBV3-1 (or the pseudogene TRBV3-2) and TRBJ2-2, with 11 nucleotides matching TRBD2. This CDR3 region has 18 residues. Trimming took 4 bases from V and 5 from J; bases not matched to a gene: 12. Germline loops: CDR1 LGHDT, CDR2 YNNKEL (reference sequence). The CDR3 is CASSPRTSGGGKTGELFF. CDR3 in DNA: TGTGCCAGCAGCCCCCGAACTAGCGGGGGCGGAAAAACCGGGGAGCTGTTTTTT.

The CDR3 DNA reads TGTGCCAGCAGCTCGGAGGTCAGCAATCAGCCCCAGCATTTT. It yields the protein CASSSEVSNQPQHF. The chain couples TRBV7-9 to TRBJ1-5; D is unresolved. The CDR3 spans 14 residues. V shed 4 bases and J shed 1 base, with 8 bases lying between them. The germline V gene has CDR1 SEHNR and CDR2 FQNEAQ (reference sequence). The full variable domain, in which reference TRBV7-9 and TRBJ1-5 provide the parts outside the CDR3, is DTGVSQNPRHKITKRGQNVTFRCDPISEHNRLYWYRQTLGQGPEFLTYFQNEAQLEKSRLLSDRFSAERPKGSFSTLEIQRTEQGDSAMYLCASSSEVSNQPQHFGDGTRLSIL.

J is TRBJ2-1 and V is TRBV23-1; D is undetermined. TRBV23-1 is noted as an ORF with a role that remains uncertain. Trimming took off 8 bases at V and 6 bases at J, with 23 bases between the two ends. There are 16 residues in the CDR3. CDR3 in amino acids: CASPILLFPLINEQFF. In nucleotides, the CDR3 is TGCGCCAGCCCCATTTTACTGTTCCCCCTGATCAATGAGCAGTTCTTC.

This clone has only one observation. V and J are TRBV18 and TRBJ2-7; 13 positions match TRBD2. Germline V gene lookup returns CDR1 KGHSH and CDR2 LQKENI. This CDR3 spans 17 amino acids. After removal of 5 bases from V and 6 bases from J, the junction contained 13 bases not matched to a gene. DNA of the CDR3: TGTGCCAGCTCATCCGTAACCGGGACTAGCGGGATCTCCGAGCAGTACGTC. Amino acids: CASSSVTGTSGISEQYV.

This clone has just a few counts. This sample includes further DNA sequences coding for the same CDR3. V and J are TRBV9 and TRBJ1-3, with D unclear. Trimming took 0 bases from V and 0 from J, leaving 4 bases between them. There are 14 residues in the CDR3. CDR1 SGDLS and CDR2 YYNGEE come from the germline V gene. The CDR3 loop is CASSVDSSGNTIYF. The CDR3 nucleotides read TGTGCCAGCAGCGTAGACAGCTCTGGAAACACCATATATTTT.

A few counts support this clone. The V gene is TRBV23-1, the J gene TRBJ2-7; no clear D gene. TRBV23-1 is recorded as an ORF, its role being uncertain. This CDR3 is 15 amino acids long. Trimming removed 0 bases at V and 1 base at J, with 10 bases between. The CDR3 is CASSQSWLLSYEQYF. CDR3 bases: TGCGCCAGCAGTCAATCTTGGCTGTTATCCTACGAGCAGTACTTC.

V gene TRBV19 combines with J gene TRBJ1-2; 7 nucleotides line up with TRBD1. The CDR3 totals 13 residues. V was pared by 8 bases and J by 8 bases, with 11 bases of the junction left unmatched. The germline V gene encodes CDR1 LNHDA and CDR2 SQIVND (reference sequence). DNA of the CDR3: TGTGCCAGTCGGACCGGAGGGGGCTGGGGCTACACCTTC. This codes for CASRTGGGWGYTF. The full variable domain, in which reference TRBV19 and TRBJ1-2 provide the parts outside the CDR3, is DGGITQSPKYLFRKEGQNVTLSCEQNLNHDAMYWYRQDPGQGLRLIYYSQIVNDFQKGDIAEGYSVSREKKESFPLTVTSAQKNPTAFYLCASRTGGGWGYTFGSGTRLTVV.

The count of this clone is one. The rearrangement joins TRBV12-3 or TRBV12-4 to TRBJ1-1, with D hard to call. The CDR3 has 11 amino acids. Trimming removed 1 base at V and 10 bases at J, with 7 bases between. The CDR3 reads CASSLGAAAFF. The CDR3 DNA is TGTGCCAGCAGTTTAGGGGCAGCAGCTTTCTTT.